The T cell receptor beta chain described here comes from a study of human T cells and chemical hapten exposure. Study results and limitations: Significantly greater numbers of large CDR3 similarity clusters came from expanded TCRs than from controls. Once DPC sensitization occurred, TCRs above 1 in 1000 frequency showed no change.

Turning to this clonotype: The target antigen is unknown. Possible read error: a much larger clone is one base away. Lacking the conserved final phenylalanine or tryptophan, this CDR3 likely reflects a read error.

Each CDR3 protein is one row after TCRdb ran MiXCR on the RACE reads. The data show some 380,000 distinct CDR3 sequences, with more than 4.5% seen just once and approximately 2.3% held by the top ten. Documented time point: patch test 1, 2 weeks after DPC sensitization. As for treatment: therapeutic diphenylcyclopropenone sensitization with weekly scalp DPC. The V and J ends lost 7 bases and 4 bases respectively, with 15 bases between them. CDR1 and CDR2 from the germline V gene are SQVTM and ANQGSEA. This CDR3 region has 13 residues. The starting material was whole blood, obtained in connection with sensitization to the hapten diphenylcyclopropenone (DPC). This chain links TRBV29-1 with TRBJ2-3; tentative D call: TRBD2 (6 bases). This clonotype was sampled from a woman aged 50 to 65 with alopecia areata. Some clones in this sample may be carry-over from other donors' samples. CDR3 DNA: TGCAGCGCTAGGAGGGAAGCGGCAGATACGCAGTATTCT. This translates into CSARREAADTQYS.